The sample holds many counts of the clone carrying this T cell receptor (beta chain). The data belong to a study of T cells in Graves' hyperthyroidism and ophthalmopathy. V dropped 8 bases and J dropped 3 bases, with 10 bases sitting between them. The CDR3 runs to 12 residues. Amplification targeted TCR beta CDR3 regions from RNA transcripts. An initial round of RT-PCR targeting the TCR CDR3 relied on the HTBI primer set. TCRdb called the multiplex PCR reads again in MiXCR, with one record for every CDR3 protein. The table has 250,000 to 300,000 distinct CDR3 sequences, about an eighth seen once. The chain uses TRBV12-3 or TRBV12-4 and TRBJ2-5; a weak D match, TRBD1 (5 bases). Sequencing used blood. The clonotype originates from a woman in her 40s with Graves' hyperthyroidism. This CDR3 is CASGETEETQYF. The DNA for the CDR3 is TGTGCCAGCGGAGAGACAGAAGAGACCCAGTACTTC.